A selection of T cell receptor beta chains follows, all from one sample in a study of neurological immune-mediated disorders. TCRdb recomputed calls from the 5' RACE reads with MiXCR, one row per CDR3 protein. The top ten hold over 8.5% of the sample, which has around 64,000 distinct CDR3 sequences, about 13% seen once. Input material: PBMCs. These receptors were obtained from a woman aged 55-69 years with HTLV-1-associated myelopathy (HAM/TSP). CDR3s include the opening cysteine and the closing phenylalanine or tryptophan. A D gene is named only where the DNA matches it firmly. Some rows mark clone size as missing; the rest say once, few, many or name a class of expanded clone.

CDR3 protein	CDR3 DNA	J gene	D gene	clone size	V gene
CASRTARAYEQYF	TGCGCCAGCAGGACGGCTAGGGCCTACGAGCAGTACTTC	TRBJ2-7	NA	many	TRBV5-1
CASSESGSVTGELFF	TGTGCCAGCAGCGAAAGCGGGAGTGTTACCGGGGAGCTGTTTTTT	TRBJ2-2	TRBD2	many	TRBV7-2
CASSPRTAYSF	TGTGCCAGCAGCCCCAGGACTGCCTACTCCTTT	TRBJ1-2	NA	NA	TRBV12-3/TRBV12-4
CAGPRRAKNIQYF	TGTGCAGGACCGAGGAGGGCCAAAAACATTCAGTACTTC	TRBJ2-4	NA	many	TRBV27
CASRGPGYTDTQYF	TGTGCCAGCAGGGGACCGGGATACACAGATACGCAGTATTTT	TRBJ2-3	NA	many	TRBV28
CASSLSNTADTQYF	TGTGCCAGCAGTTTGTCAAATACCGCGGATACGCAGTATTTT	TRBJ2-3	NA	NA	TRBV27
CASSDSRDSGRARDNEQFF	TGTGCCAGCAGTGACTCGCGAGATAGCGGGAGGGCCAGGGACAATGAGCAGTTCTTC	TRBJ2-1	TRBD2	many	TRBV6-4
CASSEMWLGSEQFF	TGTGCCAGCAGTGAAATGTGGCTGGGCTCTGAGCAGTTCTTC	TRBJ2-1	NA	NA	TRBV2
CASSKGGTSGSEGLEQYF	TGTGCCAGCAGCAAAGGGGGGACTAGCGGGAGCGAAGGGCTCGAGCAGTACTTC	TRBJ2-7	NA	many	TRBV21-1
CASSLSGQGEGEKLFF	TGTGCCAGCAGCTTAAGCGGGCAGGGCGAAGGTGAAAAACTGTTTTTT	TRBJ1-4	NA	NA	TRBV7-6
CASSSVAGGPIDNEQFF	TGTGCCAGCAGCTCCGTAGCGGGAGGGCCTATAGACAATGAGCAGTTCTTC	TRBJ2-1	TRBD2	many	TRBV5-5
CSARDKLAGSYNEQFF	TGCAGTGCTAGAGATAAACTAGCGGGATCCTACAATGAGCAGTTCTTC	TRBJ2-1	TRBD2	few	TRBV20-1
CASSPSRYSDQFF	TGTGCCAGCAGCCCTAGCCGGTACAGTGATCAGTTCTTC	TRBJ2-1	NA	NA	TRBV11-3